This TCR beta chain emerged from a study of cytomegalovirus exposure and HLA in healthy donors. In regard to this clone: What it binds is unknown.

Overall study results and limits: With later analysis, a missense DCLRE1C variant became linked to TCR beta V- and J-gene trimming. In a later analysis, specific HLA alleles were associated with over 15,000 TCR beta sequences at a 0.05 false discovery rate.

Germline CDR1 reads MNHEY; CDR2 reads SMNVEV (reference sequence). The CDR3 is made up of 12 amino acids. V lost 5 bases to trimming and J lost 4 bases, with 8 bases between them. PCR involved 60 Vbeta and 13 Jbeta primers. The repertoire was sequenced with immunoSEQ multiplex PCR; TCRdb's copy has only in-frame clones and lacks some. The table has 100,000 to 150,000 clones, about 75% seen once; the top ten hold about 2.7%. The chain employs TRBV27 and TRBJ2-5; a weak D match, TRBD2 (5 bases). This receptor was identified in a woman aged 40 to 50 in good health and CMV-seropositive. Sequencing was performed on PBMCs. For the CDR3, the DNA is TGTGCCAGCAGTAGAGAGGGAGAGACCCAGTACTTC. Its protein product is CASSREGETQYF.